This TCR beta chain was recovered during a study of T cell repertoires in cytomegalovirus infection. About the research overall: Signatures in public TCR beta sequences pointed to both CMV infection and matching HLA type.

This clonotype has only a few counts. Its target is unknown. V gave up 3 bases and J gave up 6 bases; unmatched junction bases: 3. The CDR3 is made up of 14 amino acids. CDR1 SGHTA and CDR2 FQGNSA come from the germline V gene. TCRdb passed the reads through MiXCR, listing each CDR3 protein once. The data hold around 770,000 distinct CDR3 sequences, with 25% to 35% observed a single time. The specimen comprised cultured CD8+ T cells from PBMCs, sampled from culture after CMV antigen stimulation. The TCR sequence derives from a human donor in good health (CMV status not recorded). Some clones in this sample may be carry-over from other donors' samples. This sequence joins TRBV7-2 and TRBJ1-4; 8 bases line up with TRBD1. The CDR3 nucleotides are TGTGCCAGCAGCTTGGACAGGGTTGATGAAAAACTGTTTTTT. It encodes CASSLDRVDEKLFF.